This T cell receptor (beta chain) was documented in a study of blood T cell repertoires in COVID-19. Study in general: Material from acute and convalescent COVID-19 was sourced from the United States, Italy and Spain. Sources were T cells, B-cell-depleted T cells, or PBMCs; the material itself was cDNA or gDNA.

A Seattle source enrolled patients during active infection and followed them longitudinally. In its sample, this clone was seen a few times. Study processing details: The assay estimated nucleated cells by amplifying reference gene primers. Some clones are missing from TCRdb's copy, which holds only in-frame ones; the method was immunoSEQ multiplex PCR. That table gives V, J and clone size, and the DNA gave D and trimming. This sample has a few hundred thousand clones, with 90% found just once. Sequencing was carried out using peripheral blood. This clonotype was obtained from a woman aged 60-70 years with COVID-19, enrolled during active disease.

CDR3 residues: CASSPWAGVSNQPQHF. CDR3 DNA: TGTGCCAGCAGCCCCTGGGCAGGGGTGAGCAATCAGCCCCAGCATTTT. This sequence joins TRBV6-2 or TRBV6-3 and TRBJ1-5; weak D call: TRBD1 (6 bases). The V end lost 6 bases, the J end lost 1 base, and 16 bases lay between the germline ends. The CDR3 is 16 amino acids. In germline, CDR1 is MNHEY, CDR2 SVGEGT.